The T cell receptor beta chain described here comes from a study of blood T cell repertoires in COVID-19. Turning to the study itself: Acute and convalescent COVID-19 samples came from the United States, Italy and Spain.

Germline V gives CDR1 PRHDT, CDR2 FYEKMQ (reference sequence). The CDR3 consists of 15 residues. With 5 bases removed from V and 9 bases from J, the gap between germline ends came to 23 bases. Original handling: Nucleated cell number was recorded as an estimate derived from reference gene primer amplification. Data came from immunoSEQ multiplex PCR; TCRdb stores just in-frame clones and leaves some out. D and trimming were read from the DNA, whereas the V and J calls and clone size are those reported in that table. The data contain 100,000 or so clones, around 87% of them seen just once; the ten biggest clones take up under 14%.

The specimen sequenced was peripheral blood. The rearrangement links TRBV13 to TRBJ2-7; a weak D match, TRBD2 (6 bases). This receptor was identified in a woman under 40 with acute or convalescent COVID-19. CDR3 sequence (DNA): TGTGCCAGCAGCCCTGGCCTAAGGGCCCAGGAGGGGCAGTACTTC. This encodes CASSPGLRAQEGQYF.